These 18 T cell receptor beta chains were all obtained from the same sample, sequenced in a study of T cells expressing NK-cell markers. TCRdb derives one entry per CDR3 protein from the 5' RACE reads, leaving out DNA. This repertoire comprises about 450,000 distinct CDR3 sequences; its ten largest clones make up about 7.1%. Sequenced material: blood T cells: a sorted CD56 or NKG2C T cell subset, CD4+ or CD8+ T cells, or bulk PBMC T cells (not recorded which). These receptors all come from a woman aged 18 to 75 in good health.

The CDR3 sequence: CAISESGLAGGPDNEQFF. The V gene is TRBV10-3, the J gene TRBJ2-1; TCRdb's D gene call, TRBD2, goes unchecked for lack of DNA. The CDR3 loop spans 18 amino acids. CDR1 is ENHRY and CDR2 is SYGVKD in the germline V gene.

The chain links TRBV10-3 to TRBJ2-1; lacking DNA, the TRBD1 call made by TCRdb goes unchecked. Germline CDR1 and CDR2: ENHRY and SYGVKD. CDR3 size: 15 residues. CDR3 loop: CAISPGTGGSNEQFF.

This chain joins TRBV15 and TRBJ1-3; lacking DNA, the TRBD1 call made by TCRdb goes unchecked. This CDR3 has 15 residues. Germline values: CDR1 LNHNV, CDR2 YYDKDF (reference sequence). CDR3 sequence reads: CVTSRGTASGNTIYF. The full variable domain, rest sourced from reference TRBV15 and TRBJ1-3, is DAMVIQNPRYQVTQFGKPVTLSCSQTLNHNVMYWYQQKSSQAPKLLFHYYDKDFNNEADTPDNFQSRRPNTSFCFLDIRSPGLGDTAMYLCVTSRGTASGNTIYFGEGSWLTVV.

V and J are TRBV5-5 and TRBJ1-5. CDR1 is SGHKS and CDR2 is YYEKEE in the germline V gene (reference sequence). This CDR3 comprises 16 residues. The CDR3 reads CASSLGSGGSNQPQHF.

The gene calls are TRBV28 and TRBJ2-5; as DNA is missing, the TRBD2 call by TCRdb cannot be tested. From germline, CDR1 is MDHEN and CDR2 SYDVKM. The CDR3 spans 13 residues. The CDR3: CAVRTSGTRTQYF. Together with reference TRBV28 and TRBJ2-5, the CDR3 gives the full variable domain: DVKVTQSSRYLVKRTGEKVFLECVQDMDHENMFWYRQDPGLGLRLIYFSYDVKMKEKGDIPEGYSVSREKKERFSLILESASTNQTSMYLCAVRTSGTRTQYFGPGTRLLVL.

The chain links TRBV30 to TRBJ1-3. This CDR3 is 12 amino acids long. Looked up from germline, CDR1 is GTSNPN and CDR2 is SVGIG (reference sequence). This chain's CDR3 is CAWSVGGNTIYF.

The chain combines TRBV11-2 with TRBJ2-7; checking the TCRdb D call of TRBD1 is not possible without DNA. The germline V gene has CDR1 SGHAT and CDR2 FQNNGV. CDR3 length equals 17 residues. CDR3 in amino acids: CASSLGTGGPSSYEQYF.

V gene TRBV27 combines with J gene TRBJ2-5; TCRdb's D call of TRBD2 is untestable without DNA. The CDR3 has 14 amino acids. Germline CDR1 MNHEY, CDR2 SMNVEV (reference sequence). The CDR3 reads CASSQTRPGETQYF.

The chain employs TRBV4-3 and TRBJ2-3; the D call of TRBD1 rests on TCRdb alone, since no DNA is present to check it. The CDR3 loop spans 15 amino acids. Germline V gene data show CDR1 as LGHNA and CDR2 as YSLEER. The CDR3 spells CASSQGGIYTDTQYF.

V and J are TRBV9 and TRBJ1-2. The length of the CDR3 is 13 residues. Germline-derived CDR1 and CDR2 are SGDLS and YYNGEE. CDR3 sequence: CASSPTTDYGYTF. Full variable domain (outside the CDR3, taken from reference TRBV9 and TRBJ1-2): DSGVTQTPKHLITATGQRVTLRCSPRSGDLSVYWYQQSLDQGLQFLIQYYNGEERAKGNILERFSAQQFPDLHSELNLSSLELGDSALYFCASSPTTDYGYTFGSGTRLTVV.

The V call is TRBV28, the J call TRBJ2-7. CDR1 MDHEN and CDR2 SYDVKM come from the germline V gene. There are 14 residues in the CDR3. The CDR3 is CASSLEAYSYEQYF.

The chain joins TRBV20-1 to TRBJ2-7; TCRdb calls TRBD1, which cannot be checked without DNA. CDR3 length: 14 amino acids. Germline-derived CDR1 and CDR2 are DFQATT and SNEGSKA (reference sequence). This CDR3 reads CSAKDRYSSYEQYF.

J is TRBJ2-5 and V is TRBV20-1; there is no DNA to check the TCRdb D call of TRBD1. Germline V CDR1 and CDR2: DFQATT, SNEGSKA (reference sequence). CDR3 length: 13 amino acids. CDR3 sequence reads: CSAEGGAEETQYF.

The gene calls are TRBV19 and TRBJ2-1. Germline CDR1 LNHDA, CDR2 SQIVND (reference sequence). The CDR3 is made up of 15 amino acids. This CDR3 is CASSSREAPYNEQFF.

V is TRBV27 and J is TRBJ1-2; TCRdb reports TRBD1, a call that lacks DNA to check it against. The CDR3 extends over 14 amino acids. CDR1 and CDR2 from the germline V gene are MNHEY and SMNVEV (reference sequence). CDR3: CASKAQGRDYGYTF.

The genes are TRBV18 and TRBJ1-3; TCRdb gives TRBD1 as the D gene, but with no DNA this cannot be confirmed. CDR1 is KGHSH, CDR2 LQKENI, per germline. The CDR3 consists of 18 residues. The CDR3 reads CASSPVQGALDSGNTIYF. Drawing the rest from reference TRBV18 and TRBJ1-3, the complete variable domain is NAGVMQNPRHLVRRRGQEARLRCSPMKGHSHVYWYRQLPEEGLKFMVYLQKENIIDESGMPKERFSAEFPKEGPSILRIQQVVRGDSAAYFCASSPVQGALDSGNTIYFGEGSWLTVV.

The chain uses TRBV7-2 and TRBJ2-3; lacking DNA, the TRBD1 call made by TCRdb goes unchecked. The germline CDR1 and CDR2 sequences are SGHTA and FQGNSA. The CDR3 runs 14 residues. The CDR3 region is CASQIMGGKDTQYF.

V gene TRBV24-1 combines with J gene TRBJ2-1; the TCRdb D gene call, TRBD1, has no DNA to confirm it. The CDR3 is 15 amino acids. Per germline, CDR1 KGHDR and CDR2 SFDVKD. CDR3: CATSDPPRGYNEQFF.